Each of the 5 T cell receptor beta chains below was sequenced from the same sample in a study of blood T cells in healthy people across ages. The second PCR ran roughly 7 to 11 cycles with a sample-barcoded 5' primer and J-beta primers. TCRdb reprocessed the 5' RACE reads via MiXCR and lists one record per CDR3 protein. The table shows just over 1 million distinct CDR3 sequences, with less than 50% occurring only once. Sample: blood. The source is a woman in her sixties or seventies in good health.

V and J are TRBV3-1 and TRBJ1-6; D not resolved. CDR3 length equals 15 residues. The germline V gene encodes CDR1 LGHDT and CDR2 YNNKEL (reference sequence). V was pared by 3 bases and J by 2 bases, with 8 bases between. The CDR3 spells CASSHSSPYNSPLHF. CDR3 nucleotide sequence: TGTGCCAGCAGCCACTCTTCCCCCTATAATTCACCCCTCCACTTT. The full variable domain, its missing parts supplied by reference TRBV3-1 and TRBJ1-6, is DTAVSQTPKYLVTQMGNDKSIKCEQNLGHDTMYWYKQDSKKFLKIMFSYNNKELIINETVPNRFSPKSPDKAHLNLHINSLELGDSAVYFCASSHSSPYNSPLHFGNGTRLTVT.

This clonotype was counted a single time. At one of its ends the junction is not consistent with the germline gene, which may arise from a read error. This chain connects TRBV11-2 to TRBJ2-7; D remains ambiguous. The CDR3 consists of 14 residues. Germline CDR1 SGHAT, CDR2 FQNNGV. The CDR3 DNA reads as TGTGCCAGCGGCTTACGAGCTCCCCGTTACGAGCAGTACTTC. Its protein is CASGLRAPRYEQYF. Full variable domain (remainder filled in from reference TRBV11-2 and TRBJ2-7): EAGVAQSPRYKIIEKRQSVAFWCNPISGHATLYWYQQILGQGPKLLIQFQNNGVVDDSQLPKDRFSAERLKGVDSTLKIQPAKLEDSAVYLCASGLRAPRYEQYFGPGTRLTVT.

V usage is TRBV11-2 and J usage is TRBJ2-3; D is undetermined. V was shortened by 2 bases and J by 4 bases, with 10 bases between the two germline ends. The length of the CDR3 is 14 residues. The germline gives CDR1 SGHAT, CDR2 FQNNGV. The DNA for the CDR3 is TGTGCCAGCAGCTTAATAGTGGCAGCAGATACGCAGTATTTT. Translating gives CASSLIVAADTQYF.

The table lists this clonotype with a count of one. V is TRBV7-8 and J is TRBJ2-1; D is unresolved. The CDR3 spans 16 residues. Germline V gene sequence: CDR1 SGHVS, CDR2 FQNEAQ. V gave up 2 bases and J gave up 8 bases, with 19 bases separating them. The CDR3 nucleotides are TGTGCCAGCAGCTTAAGGCGGAATCAAGGGTCCTATGAGCAGTTCTTC. Protein: CASSLRRNQGSYEQFF. The whole variable domain, remainder taken from reference TRBV7-8 and TRBJ2-1, is GAGVSQSPRYKVAKRGQDVALRCDPISGHVSLFWYQQALGQGPEFLTYFQNEAQLDKSGLPSDRFFAERPEGSVSTLKIQRTQQEDSAVYLCASSLRRNQGSYEQFFGPGTRLTVL.

This clonotype was found a few times. This CDR3 reads CATSDSTSGPYNEQFF. The CDR3 nucleotides read TGTGCCACCAGTGATTCGACTAGCGGACCGTACAATGAGCAGTTCTTC. The chain links TRBV24-1 to TRBJ2-1; 9 bases map to TRBD2. V dropped 2 bases and J dropped 4; count of bases not matched to a gene: 5. This CDR3 region has 16 residues. Per the germline V gene, CDR1 is KGHDR and CDR2 is SFDVKD.